The 14 T cell receptor beta chains reported below all come from one sample, sequenced in a study of T cell responses to AZD1222 COVID-19 vaccine. Sequencing was performed with immunoSEQ multiplex PCR; in TCRdb, only in-frame clones are kept and a portion is missing. The table has some 200,000 clones, roughly 90% seen once. The sequences come from peripheral blood, collected 28 days after the second AZD1222 dose. The source is an adult who received the AZD1222 COVID-19 vaccine.

This clone was recorded only once. V and J are TRBV10-1 and TRBJ2-5; no reliable D call. Trimming took 8 bases from V and 1 from J, leaving 11 bases between them. This CDR3 has 13 residues. The V gene's germline CDR1 is WNHNN and CDR2 SYGVQD (reference sequence). CDR3 sequence: CASSRSSQETQYF. The DNA of the CDR3 is TGCGCCAGCTCTAGGTCCTCCCAAGAGACCCAGTACTTC.

The chain joins TRBV6-1 to TRBJ1-6, with 7 bases identical to TRBD1. This CDR3 region has 15 residues. The V segment lost 3 bases and the J segment 9 bases; nucleotides outside the gene matches: 8. Germline V gene lookup returns CDR1 MNHNS and CDR2 SASEGT. CDR3 DNA: TGTGCCAGCAGTGAGAGAATAAACAGGGGTTCACCCCTCCACTTT. Its translation is CASSERINRGSPLHF.

This clone was detected only once. The genes are TRBV5-1 and TRBJ2-1, with 8 bases identical to TRBD2. The junction had 18 bases not matched to a gene; V was cut back by 3 bases and J by 10 bases. The germline CDR1 and CDR2 sequences are SGHRS and YFSETQ. The CDR3 covers 17 residues. DNA of the CDR3: TGCGCCAGCAGCTGGGGCAAAGGAGCGGGGGCCTCGGAGGAGCAGTTCTTC. It translates to CASSWGKGAGASEEQFF.

The rearrangement links TRBV3-1 (or the pseudogene TRBV3-2) to TRBJ1-5; no firm D call. Germline loops: CDR1 LGHDT, CDR2 YNNKEL (reference sequence). CDR3 length: 16 amino acids. V was pared by 3 bases and J by 0 bases, with 12 bases between. CDR3 protein: CASSQGGGYSNQPQHF. The CDR3 DNA reads as TGTGCCAGCAGCCAGGGAGGTGGTTATAGCAATCAGCCCCAGCATTTT.

This clone is a singleton in its sample. The J gene is TRBJ1-1, the V gene TRBV7-8, with a tentative D call TRBD1 (5 bases). Germline V gene lookup returns CDR1 SGHVS and CDR2 FQNEAQ. CDR3 length: 15 amino acids. Trimming removed 1 base at V and 10 bases at J, with 19 bases between. The CDR3, as DNA: TGTGCCAGCAGCTTAGTTCGGATTGGGGAGGGGATAGCTTTCTTT. Protein sequence: CASSLVRIGEGIAFF.

The genes are TRBV18 and TRBJ2-6, with D hard to call. The CDR3 totals 14 residues. Per the germline V gene, CDR1 is KGHSH and CDR2 is LQKENI. With 3 bases removed from V and 2 bases from J, the gap between germline ends came to 5 bases. The CDR3 DNA reads as TGTGCCAGCTCACCCGGTCCTGGGGCCAACGTCCTGACTTTC. It yields the protein CASSPGPGANVLTF.

The chain joins TRBV5-1 to TRBJ2-3, with D perhaps matching TRBD1 (5 bases). V lost 5 bases and J lost 2, with 9 bases in between. Looked up from germline, CDR1 is SGHRS and CDR2 is YFSETQ. The length of the CDR3 is 13 residues. The CDR3 region has the DNA TGCGCCAGCAGGGCCAGGGCCACAGATACGCAGTATTTT. Translation: CASRARATDTQYF.

The V and J genes are TRBV5-5 and TRBJ1-1; D gene uncertain. V shed 4 bases and J shed 6 bases, with 22 bases lying between them. This CDR3 contains 16 residues. Germline CDR1 SGHKS, CDR2 YYEKEE (reference sequence). Here the CDR3 DNA reads TGTGCCAGCAGCAAACTCCCCGATCGGGCTGTTTCTGAAGCTTTCTTT. The encoded protein is CASSKLPDRAVSEAFF.

The chain uses TRBV6-5 and TRBJ2-3; D is unclear. V lost 0 bases and J 2 bases, leaving 6 bases between the germline ends. This CDR3 has 14 residues. Germline V gives CDR1 MNHEY, CDR2 SVGAGI. CDR3 in DNA: TGTGCCAGCAGTTACTCGATCCACACAGATACGCAGTATTTT. Translated: CASSYSIHTDTQYF.

J is TRBJ2-3 and V is TRBV19; D is perhaps TRBD2 (5 bases). The germline CDR1 and CDR2 sequences are LNHDA and SQIVND (reference sequence). Trimming took off 2 bases at V and 3 bases at J, with 15 bases between the two ends. The length of the CDR3 is 16 residues. The CDR3 DNA follows: TGTGCCAGTAGTATACGGCCAGCGGCGATTACAGATACGCAGTATTTT. It is translated as CASSIRPAAITDTQYF.

This chain links TRBV7-6 with TRBJ1-5; no clear D. The CDR3 runs to 15 residues. From germline, CDR1 is SGHVS and CDR2 FNYEAQ. Trimming removed 5 bases at V and 4 bases at J, with 15 bases between. The CDR3 protein is CASSLTQFHNQPQHF. DNA for the CDR3: TGTGCCAGCAGCCTAACACAGTTTCATAATCAGCCCCAGCATTTT. Full variable domain (rest looked up from reference TRBV7-6 and TRBJ1-5): GAGVSQSPRYKVTKRGQDVALRCDPISGHVSLYWYRQALGQGPEFLTYFNYEAQQDKSGLPNDRFSAERPEGSISTLTIQRTEQRDSAMYRCASSLTQFHNQPQHFGDGTRLSIL.

The rearrangement joins TRBV2 to TRBJ1-5, with D possibly matching TRBD1 (5 bases). From germline, CDR1 is SNHLY and CDR2 FYNNEI. With 7 bases removed from V and 7 bases from J, the gap between germline ends came to 17 bases. CDR3 length: 14 residues. CDR3 DNA sequence: TGTGCCAGCACCCTGGGGGGGAGGGGACAGCCCCAGCATTTT. It encodes CASTLGGRGQPQHF.

The V gene is TRBV5-1, the J gene TRBJ2-7; no definite D call. Germline CDR1 SGHRS, CDR2 YFSETQ. This CDR3 comprises 14 residues. Trimming removed 0 bases at V and 2 bases at J, with 9 bases between. The CDR3 sequence is CASSLGWGTYEQYF. The DNA for the CDR3 is TGCGCCAGCAGCTTGGGGTGGGGTACCTACGAGCAGTACTTC.

This sequence joins TRBV7-8 and TRBJ1-5; D uncertain. V was clipped by 2 bases and J by 1 base, with 6 bases between them. This CDR3 is built from 14 residues. From germline, CDR1 is SGHVS and CDR2 FQNEAQ. The CDR3 loop is CASSLSRSNQPQHF. Written as DNA, the CDR3 is TGTGCCAGCAGCTTAAGTAGGAGCAATCAGCCCCAGCATTTT.